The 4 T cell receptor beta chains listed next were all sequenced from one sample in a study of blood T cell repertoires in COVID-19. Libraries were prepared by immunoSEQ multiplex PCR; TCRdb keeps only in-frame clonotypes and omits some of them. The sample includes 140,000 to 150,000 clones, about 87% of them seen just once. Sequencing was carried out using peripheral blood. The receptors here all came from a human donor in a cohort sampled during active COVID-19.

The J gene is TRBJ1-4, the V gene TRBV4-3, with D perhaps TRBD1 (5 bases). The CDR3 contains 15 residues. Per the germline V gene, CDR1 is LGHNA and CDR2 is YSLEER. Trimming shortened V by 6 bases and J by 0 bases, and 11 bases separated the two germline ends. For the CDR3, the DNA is TGCGCCAGCAGGACAGCCCTGGCAACTAATGAAAAACTGTTTTTT. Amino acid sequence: CASRTALATNEKLFF.

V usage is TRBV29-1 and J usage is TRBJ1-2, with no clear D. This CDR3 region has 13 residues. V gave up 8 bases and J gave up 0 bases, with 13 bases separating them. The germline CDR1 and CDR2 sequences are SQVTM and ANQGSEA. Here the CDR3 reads CSYDRDANYGYTF. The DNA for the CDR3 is TGCAGCTACGATCGGGATGCTAACTATGGCTACACCTTC.

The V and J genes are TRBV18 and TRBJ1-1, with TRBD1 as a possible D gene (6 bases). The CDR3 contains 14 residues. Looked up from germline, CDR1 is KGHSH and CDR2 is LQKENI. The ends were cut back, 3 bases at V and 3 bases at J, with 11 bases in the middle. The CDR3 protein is CASSPGGGHTEAFF. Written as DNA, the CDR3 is TGTGCCAGCTCACCTGGGGGCGGGCACACTGAAGCTTTCTTT.

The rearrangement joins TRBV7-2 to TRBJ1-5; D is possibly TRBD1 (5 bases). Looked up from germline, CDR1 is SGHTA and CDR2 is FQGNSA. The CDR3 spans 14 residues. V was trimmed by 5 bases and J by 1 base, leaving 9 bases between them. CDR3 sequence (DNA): TGTGCCAGCAGCGTCGGGGGGAGCAATCAGCCCCAGCATTTT. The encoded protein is CASSVGGSNQPQHF. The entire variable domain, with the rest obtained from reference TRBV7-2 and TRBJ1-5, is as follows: GAGVSQSPSNKVTEKGKDVELRCDPISGHTALYWYRQSLGQGLEFLIYFQGNSAPDKSGLPSDRFSAERTGGSVSTLTIQRTQQEDSAVYLCASSVGGSNQPQHFGDGTRLSIL.